Listed here are 7 T cell receptor beta chains from one sample, sequenced in a study of cytomegalovirus exposure and HLA in healthy donors (dated by TCRdb to about 2017). The method was the immunoSEQ multiplex PCR assay. The multiplex PCR relied on a mix of 60 forward primers for TCR Vbeta segments and 13 reverse primers for TCR Jbeta segments. TCRdb took this table from immuneACCESS and kept in-frame rearrangements with V and J called. Such tables lack part of the clones; where checked against another copy, unresolved V genes explain under half of the gap, and the rest is unexplained. This sample lists more than 95,000 clones; about four fifths were detected once. 3.5% to 4.5% of the sample is in the top ten clones. Sequenced sample: PBMCs. Receptors originate from a man between 25 and 39 years old in good health and CMV-seropositive.

The rearrangement joins TRBV5-4 to TRBJ2-7; TRBD2 matches 13 bases. This CDR3 is built from 18 residues. V shed 3 bases and J 5 bases; nucleotides not matched to a gene: 14. Germline V gene data show CDR1 as SGHNT and CDR2 as YYREEE (reference sequence). CDR3 in DNA: TGTGCCAGCAGCTACGGACTAGCGGGGGTCTACCTCGCACACGAGCAGTACTTC. Protein product: CASSYGLAGVYLAHEQYF.

The chain employs TRBV30 and TRBJ2-5; 10 bases fit TRBD1. Germline V lookup: CDR1 GTSNPN, CDR2 SVGIG (reference sequence). The CDR3 covers 14 residues. The ends lost 4 bases at V and 6 bases at J; junction bases unmatched: 8. The CDR3: CAWTSGQGRKTQYF. The CDR3 DNA follows: TGTGCCTGGACCTCGGGACAGGGGAGGAAGACCCAGTACTTC.

The rearrangement uses TRBV9 and TRBJ1-1, with 9 nucleotides matching TRBD1. The germline gives CDR1 SGDLS, CDR2 YYNGEE. This CDR3 region has 14 residues. With 4 bases clipped from V and 5 bases from J, the junction kept 6 bases outside the gene matches. DNA for the CDR3: TGTGCCAGCAGCTCCACAGGGGGCGGGACTGAAGCTTTCTTT. It codes for CASSSTGGGTEAFF.

This chain links TRBV9 with TRBJ2-7, with a weak D call TRBD1 (5 bases). In germline, CDR1 is SGDLS, CDR2 YYNGEE. The CDR3 has 11 residues. Trimming pared 7 bases from V and 4 bases from J, leaving 9 bases between. The CDR3 DNA reads TGTGCCAGCGGCGACAGTTACGAGCAGTACTTC. It is translated as CASGDSYEQYF.

The CDR3 nucleotides read TGCGCCAGCAGCTTGATTATGTTAGCGGGAGGGCAAGAGACCCAGTACTTC. Translation gives CASSLIMLAGGQETQYF. This chain joins TRBV5-1 and TRBJ2-5; 11 positions match TRBD2. Germline values: CDR1 SGHRS, CDR2 YFSETQ. Losses at the gene ends were 1 base for V and 2 bases for J; bases not matched to a gene: 7. The CDR3 runs 17 residues.

V usage is TRBV9 and J usage is TRBJ1-2; tentative D call: TRBD1 (5 bases). Germline CDR1 and CDR2: SGDLS and YYNGEE. V lost 0 bases to trimming and J lost 3 bases, with 9 bases between them. CDR3 size: 14 residues. The CDR3 sequence is CASSVEGRDYGYTF. CDR3 nucleotides: TGTGCCAGCAGCGTAGAGGGCAGGGACTATGGCTACACCTTC.

The chain joins TRBV4-2 to TRBJ1-3, with unresolved D. Looked up from germline, CDR1 is LGHNA and CDR2 is YNFKEQ. V dropped 3 bases and J dropped 2 bases, with 17 bases sitting between them. The CDR3 has 17 residues. This chain's CDR3 is CASSHLVRADTGNTIYF. In DNA form, the CDR3 reads TGTGCCAGCAGCCACCTGGTGAGGGCAGATACTGGAAACACCATATATTTT.